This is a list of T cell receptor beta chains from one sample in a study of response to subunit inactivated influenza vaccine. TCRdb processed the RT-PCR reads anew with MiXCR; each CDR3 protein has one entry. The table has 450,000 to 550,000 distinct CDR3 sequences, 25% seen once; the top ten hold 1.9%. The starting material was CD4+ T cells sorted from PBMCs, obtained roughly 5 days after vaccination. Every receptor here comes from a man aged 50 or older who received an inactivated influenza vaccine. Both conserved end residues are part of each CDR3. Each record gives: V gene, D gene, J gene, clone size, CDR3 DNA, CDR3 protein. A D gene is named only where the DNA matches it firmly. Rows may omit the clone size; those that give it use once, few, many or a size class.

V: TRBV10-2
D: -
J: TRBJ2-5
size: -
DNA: TGCGCCAGCCGGGGTGTCGGTATCCAAGAGACCCAGTACTTC
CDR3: CASRGVGIQETQYF

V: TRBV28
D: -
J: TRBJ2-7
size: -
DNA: TGTGCCAGCAGTTTAGCCGCAGGGGGAGGCTACGAGCAGTACTTC
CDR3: CASSLAAGGGYEQYF

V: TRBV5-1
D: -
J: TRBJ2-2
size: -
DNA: TGCGCCAGCAGCTTCCTCCAGAGGGGCACCGGGGAGCTGTTTTTT
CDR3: CASSFLQRGTGELFF

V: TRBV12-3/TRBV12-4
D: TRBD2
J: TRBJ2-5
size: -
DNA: TGTGCCAGCAGCCGTAGCGGGGGGGCCATGGTTGAGACCCAGTACTTC
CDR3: CASSRSGGAMVETQYF

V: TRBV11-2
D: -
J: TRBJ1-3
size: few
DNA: TGTGCCAGCAGCTTAGCAGATCGGAACACCATATATTTT
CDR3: CASSLADRNTIYF

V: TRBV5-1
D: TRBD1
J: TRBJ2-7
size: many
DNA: TGCGCCAGCAGCTTCGGACAGGCGTCGTACGAGCAGTACTTC
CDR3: CASSFGQASYEQYF

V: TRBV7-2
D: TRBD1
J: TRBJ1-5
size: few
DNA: TGTGCCAGCAGCTTAGGGCCAGGGGGTTCCAATCAGCCCCAGCATTTT
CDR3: CASSLGPGGSNQPQHF

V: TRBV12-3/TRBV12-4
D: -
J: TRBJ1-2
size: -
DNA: TGTGCCAGCAGTTTCCTCTCAGACTATGGCTACACCTTC
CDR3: CASSFLSDYGYTF

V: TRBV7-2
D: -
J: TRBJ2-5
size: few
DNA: TGTGCCAGCAGCTTATTCCGGGGAGACACCCAGTACTTC
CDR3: CASSLFRGDTQYF

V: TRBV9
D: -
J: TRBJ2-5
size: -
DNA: TGTGCCAGCAGCGTAGGACCCTCACAAGAGACCCAGTACTTC
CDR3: CASSVGPSQETQYF

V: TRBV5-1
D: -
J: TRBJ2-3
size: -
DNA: TGCGCCAGCAGCTTGTACAGCACAGATACGCAGTATTTT
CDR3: CASSLYSTDTQYF

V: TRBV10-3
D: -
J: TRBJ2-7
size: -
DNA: TGTGCCATCAAAACTAGTGATGGCTACGAGCAGTACTTC
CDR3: CAIKTSDGYEQYF

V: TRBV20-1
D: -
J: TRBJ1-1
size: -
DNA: TGCAGTGCTAGGGTGCGGCAGGGGCACCGAATGAACACTGAAGCTTTCTTT
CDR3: CSARVRQGHRMNTEAFF

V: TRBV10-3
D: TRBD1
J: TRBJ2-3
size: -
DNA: TGTGCCATCAGTGAGTCGGGGCAGGGGGCCTTGAGAACAGATACGCAGTATTTT
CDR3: CAISESGQGALRTDTQYF

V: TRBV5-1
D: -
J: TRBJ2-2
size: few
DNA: TGCGCCAGCAGCTTGAGTGTCAGGGACACCGGGGAGCTGTTTTTT
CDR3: CASSLSVRDTGELFF

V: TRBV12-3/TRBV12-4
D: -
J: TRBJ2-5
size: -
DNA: TGTGCCAGCAGTTACACAGGAGGTCAAGAGACCCAGTACTTC
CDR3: CASSYTGGQETQYF

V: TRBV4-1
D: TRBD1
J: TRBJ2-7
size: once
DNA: TGCGCCAGCAGCCAAGATTCCCGACCGGGACAGGGGGGTTTCCTAGGGAGCTACGAGCAGTACTTC
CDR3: CASSQDSRPGQGGFLGSYEQYF

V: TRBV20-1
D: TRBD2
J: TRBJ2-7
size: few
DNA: TGCAGTGCTAGACCCTGGACTAGCTCTTCCTACGAGCAGTACTTC
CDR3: CSARPWTSSSYEQYF

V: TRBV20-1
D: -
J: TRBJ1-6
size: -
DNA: TGCAGTGCTAGTATTAAGGAAATTAATTCACCCCTCCACTTT
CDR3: CSASIKEINSPLHF

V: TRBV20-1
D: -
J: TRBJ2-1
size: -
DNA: TGCAGTGCTAGAGCGGGAGCGACCTACAATGAGCAGTTCTTC
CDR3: CSARAGATYNEQFF

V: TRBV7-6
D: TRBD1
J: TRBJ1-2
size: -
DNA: TGTGCCAGCAGCTCGGACAGGGGGCGCGGTGGCTACACCTTC
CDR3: CASSSDRGRGGYTF

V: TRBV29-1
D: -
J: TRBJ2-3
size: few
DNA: TGCAGCGCCGGACGGAACCATCAAGATACGCAGTATTTT
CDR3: CSAGRNHQDTQYF

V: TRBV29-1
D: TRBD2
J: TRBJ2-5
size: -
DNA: TGCAGCGTTGACGGGAGTAGGGGAGGGCCGGGGGAGACCCAGTACTTC
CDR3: CSVDGSRGGPGETQYF

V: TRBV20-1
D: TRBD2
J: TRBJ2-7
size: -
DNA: TGCAGTGCTAGAGATCTCGAAAACACTAGCGGGAGGAGTCCCGAGCAGTACTTC
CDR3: CSARDLENTSGRSPEQYF

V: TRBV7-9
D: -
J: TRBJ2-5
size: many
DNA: TGTGCCAGCAGCTCGAACGGACAGGGAGGGGAGACCCAGTACTTC
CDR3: CASSSNGQGGETQYF

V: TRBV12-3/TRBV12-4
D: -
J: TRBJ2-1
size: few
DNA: TGTGCCAGCAGTCCCGCCCCTAGAGGGTCCTACAATGAGCAGTTCTTC
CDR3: CASSPAPRGSYNEQFF

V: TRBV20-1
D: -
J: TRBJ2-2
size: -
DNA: TGCAGTGCTAGAATCCCTTCCACCGGGGAGCTGTTTTTT
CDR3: CSARIPSTGELFF

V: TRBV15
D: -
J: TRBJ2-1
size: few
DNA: TGTGCCACCAGCAGAGATAACCCAGGCAGCTCCTACAATGAGCAGTTCTTC
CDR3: CATSRDNPGSSYNEQFF

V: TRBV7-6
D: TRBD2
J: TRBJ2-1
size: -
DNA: TGTGCCAGCAGCATTAGGACTAGCGGGAGTCGGCATGAGCAGTTCTTC
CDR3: CASSIRTSGSRHEQFF

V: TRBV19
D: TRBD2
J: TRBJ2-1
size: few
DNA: TGTGCCAGTAGAAGGGGGGGCTCCCGGACTAGCCTTGAGCAGTTCTTC
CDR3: CASRRGGSRTSLEQFF

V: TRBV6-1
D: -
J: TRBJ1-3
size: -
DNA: TGTGCCAGCAGTGAAGCGCCTGTCTCTGGAAACACCATATATTTT
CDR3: CASSEAPVSGNTIYF

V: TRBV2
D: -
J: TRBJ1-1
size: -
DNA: TGTGCCAGCAGTGATCGGGCGAGCAACACTGAAGCTTTCTTT
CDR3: CASSDRASNTEAFF

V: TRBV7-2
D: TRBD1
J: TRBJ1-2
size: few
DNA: TGTGCCAGCAGCTTAGCCAGGGGGGGCTATGGCTACACCTTC
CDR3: CASSLARGGYGYTF

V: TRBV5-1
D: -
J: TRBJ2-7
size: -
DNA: TGCGCCAGCAGCTTAGCGGGTAGGCCAGGCGAGCAGTACTTC
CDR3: CASSLAGRPGEQYF

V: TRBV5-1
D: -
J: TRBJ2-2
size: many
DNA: TGCGCCAGCAGCATCAGGGACACCGGGGAGCTGTTTTTT
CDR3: CASSIRDTGELFF

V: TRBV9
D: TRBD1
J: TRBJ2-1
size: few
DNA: TGTGCCAGCAGCGTAGCTACGAGAGGGACAGGGTCCTACAATGAGCAGTTCTTC
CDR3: CASSVATRGTGSYNEQFF

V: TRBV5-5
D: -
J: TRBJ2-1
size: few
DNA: TGTGCCAGCAGCTGGGAAGGGGGGTCCTACAATGAGCAGTTCTTC
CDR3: CASSWEGGSYNEQFF

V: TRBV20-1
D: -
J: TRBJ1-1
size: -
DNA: TGCAGTGCTAGAGATGTCAGGGGTACTGAAGCTTTCTTT
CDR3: CSARDVRGTEAFF

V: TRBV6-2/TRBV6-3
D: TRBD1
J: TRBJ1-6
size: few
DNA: TGTGCCAGCAGGTCGGGACAGGGGGTTCATTCACCCCTCCACTTT
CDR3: CASRSGQGVHSPLHF

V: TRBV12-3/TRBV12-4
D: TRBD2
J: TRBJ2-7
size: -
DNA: TGTGCCCTCTGTTTATCCCCCCCCGTACTAGCGGGGGCCTACGAGCAGTACTTC
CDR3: CALCLSPPVLAGAYEQYF

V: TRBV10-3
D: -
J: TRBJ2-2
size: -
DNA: TGTGCCATCAGTGAGTTGAACACCGGGGAGCTGTTTTTT
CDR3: CAISELNTGELFF

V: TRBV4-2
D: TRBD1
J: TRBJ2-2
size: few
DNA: TGTGCCAGCAGCCGTACAGGGGGCGCGGACACCGGGGAGCTGTTTTTT
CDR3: CASSRTGGADTGELFF

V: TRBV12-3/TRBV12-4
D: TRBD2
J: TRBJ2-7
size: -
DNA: TGTGCCAGTTTGGGTCGGGGGGGTTCCTACGAGCAGTACTTC
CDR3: CASLGRGGSYEQYF

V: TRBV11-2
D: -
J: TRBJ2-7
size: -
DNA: TGTGCCAGCAGCTTCGGGCAGGGTAAGGTGGAGCAGTACTTC
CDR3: CASSFGQGKVEQYF

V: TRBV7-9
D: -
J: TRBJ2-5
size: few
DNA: TGTGCCAGCAGCTTAGCGCCAGAGACCCAGTACTTC
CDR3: CASSLAPETQYF

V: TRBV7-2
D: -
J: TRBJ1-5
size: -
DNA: TGTGCCAGCAGTACTAGTTACAATCAGCCCCAGCATTTT
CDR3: CASSTSYNQPQHF

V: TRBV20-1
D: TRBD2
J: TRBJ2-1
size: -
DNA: TGCAGTGCTAGGAACGAAGCGGGATGGACCAATGAGCAGTTCTTC
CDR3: CSARNEAGWTNEQFF

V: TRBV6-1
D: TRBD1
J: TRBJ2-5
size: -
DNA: TGTGCCAGCAGGACAGGGGCAGCGGAGACCCAGTACTTC
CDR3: CASRTGAAETQYF

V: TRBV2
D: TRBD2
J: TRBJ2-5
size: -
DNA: TGTGCCAGCAGTGAGGCTAGCGGGGGCCGGGAGACCCAGTACTTC
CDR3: CASSEASGGRETQYF

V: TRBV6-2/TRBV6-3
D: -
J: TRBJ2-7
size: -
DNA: TGTGCCAGCAGTAGTGGAAAGCGGTCTCCGAACCACGAGCAGTACTTC
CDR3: CASSSGKRSPNHEQYF

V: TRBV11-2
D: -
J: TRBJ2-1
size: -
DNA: TGTGCCAGCGCTACTCGCGGGGTGATTTCTGAGCAGTTCTTC
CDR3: CASATRGVISEQFF

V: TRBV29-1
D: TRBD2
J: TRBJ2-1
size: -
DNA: TGCTGCGTAGCCGTACTAGCGGGGGTTGAGCAGTTCTTC
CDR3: CCVAVLAGVEQFF